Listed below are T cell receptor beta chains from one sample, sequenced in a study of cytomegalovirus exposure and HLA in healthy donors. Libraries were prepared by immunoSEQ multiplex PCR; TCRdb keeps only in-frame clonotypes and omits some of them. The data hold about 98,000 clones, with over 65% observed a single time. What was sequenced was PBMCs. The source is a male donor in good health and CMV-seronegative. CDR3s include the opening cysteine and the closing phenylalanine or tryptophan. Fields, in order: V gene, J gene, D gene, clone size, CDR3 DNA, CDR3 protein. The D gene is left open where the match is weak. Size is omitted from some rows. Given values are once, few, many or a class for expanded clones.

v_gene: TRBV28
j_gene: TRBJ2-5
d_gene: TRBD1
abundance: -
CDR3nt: TGTGCCAGCACTTACGGTGGACAGGGATTGGGGGAGACCCAGTACTTC
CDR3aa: CASTYGGQGLGETQYF

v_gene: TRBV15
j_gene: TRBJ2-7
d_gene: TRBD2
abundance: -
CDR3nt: TGTGCCACCAGCAGAGCCGGGGGGGGCGAGGTCGAGCAGTACTTC
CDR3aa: CATSRAGGGEVEQYF

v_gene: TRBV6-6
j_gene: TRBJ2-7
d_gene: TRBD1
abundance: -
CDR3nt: TGTGCCACTAGGACAGGGACCCACGAGCAGTACTTC
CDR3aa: CATRTGTHEQYF

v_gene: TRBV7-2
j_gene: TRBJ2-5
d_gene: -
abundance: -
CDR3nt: TGTGCCAGCAGCTTTCAGGGTGGGGAGACCCAGTACTTC
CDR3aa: CASSFQGGETQYF

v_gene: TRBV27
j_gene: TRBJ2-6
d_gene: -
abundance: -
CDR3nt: TGTGCCAGCAGGACAACACGCAATAGCTCTGGGGCCAACGTCCTGACTTTC
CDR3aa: CASRTTRNSSGANVLTF

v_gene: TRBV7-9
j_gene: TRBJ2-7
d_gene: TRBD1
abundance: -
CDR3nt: TGTGCCAGCAGCATAAGACAGGGAATCTCCTACGAGCAGTACTTC
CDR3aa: CASSIRQGISYEQYF

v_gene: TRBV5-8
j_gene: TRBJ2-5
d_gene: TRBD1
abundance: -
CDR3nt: TGTGCCAGCAGCTTCCACAGGGGGCGCGTAGAGACCCAGTACTTC
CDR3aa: CASSFHRGRVETQYF

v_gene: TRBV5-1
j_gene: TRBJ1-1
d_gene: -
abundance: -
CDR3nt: TGCGCCAGCGGACTACAGGTGAACACTGAAGCTTTCTTT
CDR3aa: CASGLQVNTEAFF

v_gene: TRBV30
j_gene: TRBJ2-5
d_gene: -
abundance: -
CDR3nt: TGTGCCTGGAGTTTTGGGCCCCAAGAGACCCAGTACTTC
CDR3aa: CAWSFGPQETQYF

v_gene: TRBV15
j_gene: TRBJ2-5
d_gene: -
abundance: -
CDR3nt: TGTGCCACCAGCATGCGGGGAGATACCCAGTACTTC
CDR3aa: CATSMRGDTQYF

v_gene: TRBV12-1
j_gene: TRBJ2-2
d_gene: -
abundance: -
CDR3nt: TGTGCCAGCAGCTTTAGAATTGTGCGGGAGAACACCGGGGAGCTGTTTTTT
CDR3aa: CASSFRIVRENTGELFF

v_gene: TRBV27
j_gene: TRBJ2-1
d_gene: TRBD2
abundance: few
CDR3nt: TGTGCCAGCAGTTTTATGTCAGGGACTAGCGGGTCGGGTGAGCAGTTCTTC
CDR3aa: CASSFMSGTSGSGEQFF

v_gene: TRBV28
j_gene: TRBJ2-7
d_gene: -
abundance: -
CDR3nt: TGTGCCAGCCTGCCCTTCGGGGGCTCCTACGAGCAGTACTTC
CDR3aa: CASLPFGGSYEQYF

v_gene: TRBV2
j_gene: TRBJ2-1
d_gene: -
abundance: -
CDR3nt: TGTGCCAGCAGTGAAATGAGCTATGAGCAGTTCTTC
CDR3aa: CASSEMSYEQFF

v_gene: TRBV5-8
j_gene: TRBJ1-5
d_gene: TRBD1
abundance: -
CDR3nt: TGTGCCAGCAGCCACCGGCAGGGGGGCAATCAGCCCCAGCATTTT
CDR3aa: CASSHRQGGNQPQHF

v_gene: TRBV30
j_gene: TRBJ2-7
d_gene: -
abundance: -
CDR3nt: TGTGCCTGGACCAGGCCCCCAGCCGGGACCTACGAGCAGTACTTC
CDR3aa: CAWTRPPAGTYEQYF

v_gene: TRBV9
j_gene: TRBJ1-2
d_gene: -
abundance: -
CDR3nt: TGTGCCAGCAGCTCCGGGGGTGGTGCTGGCTACACCTTC
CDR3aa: CASSSGGGAGYTF

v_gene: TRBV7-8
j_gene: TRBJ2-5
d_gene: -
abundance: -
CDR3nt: TGTGCCAGCAGCTTAGTACCCCCAACTCAAGAGACCCAGTACTTC
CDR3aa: CASSLVPPTQETQYF

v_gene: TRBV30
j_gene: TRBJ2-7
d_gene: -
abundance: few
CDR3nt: TGTGCCGTGAGGAGGAGCTCCTACGAGCAGTACTTC
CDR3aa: CAVRRSSYEQYF

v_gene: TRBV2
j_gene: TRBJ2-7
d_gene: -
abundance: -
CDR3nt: TGTGCCAGCAGTGAGTTTCAGGGGGGCGAGCAGTACTTC
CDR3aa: CASSEFQGGEQYF

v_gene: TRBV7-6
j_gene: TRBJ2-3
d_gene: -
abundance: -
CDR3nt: TGTGCCAGCAGCTTAGTGGGGAGTGACATGCTCACAGATACGCAGTATTTT
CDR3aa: CASSLVGSDMLTDTQYF

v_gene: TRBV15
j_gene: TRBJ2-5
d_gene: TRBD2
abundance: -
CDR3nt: TGTGCCACCAGGTCCGGACTAGCGGGAGGGATCCAAGAGACCCAGTACTTC
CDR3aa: CATRSGLAGGIQETQYF

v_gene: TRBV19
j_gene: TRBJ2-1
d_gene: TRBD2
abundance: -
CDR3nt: TGTGCCACCCAAGGGACTAGCGGGAGGGCCGGGATCGGTGAGCAGTTCTTC
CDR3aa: CATQGTSGRAGIGEQFF

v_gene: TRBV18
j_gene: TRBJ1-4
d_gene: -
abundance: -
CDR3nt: TGTGCCAGCTCACCAACCAGGGCTAATGAAAAACTGTTTTTT
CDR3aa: CASSPTRANEKLFF

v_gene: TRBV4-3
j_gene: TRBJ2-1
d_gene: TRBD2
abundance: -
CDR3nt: TGCGCCAGCAGCCGGGCATTTAGCGGGAACAATGAGCAGTTCTTC
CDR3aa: CASSRAFSGNNEQFF

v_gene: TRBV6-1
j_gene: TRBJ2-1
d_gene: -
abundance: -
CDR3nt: TGTGCCAGCAGTGACCAACCTAGCTCCTACAATGAGCAGTTCTTC
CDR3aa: CASSDQPSSYNEQFF

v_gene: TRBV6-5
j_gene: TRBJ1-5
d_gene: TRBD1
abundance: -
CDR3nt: TGTGCCAGCAGTAACTACGGGACAGGGGGCGGTCAGCCCCAGCATTTT
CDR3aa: CASSNYGTGGGQPQHF

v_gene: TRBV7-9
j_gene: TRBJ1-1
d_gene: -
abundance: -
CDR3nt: TGTGCCAGCAGCTTTAGGAGGGATCTTAACACTGAAGCTTTCTTT
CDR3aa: CASSFRRDLNTEAFF

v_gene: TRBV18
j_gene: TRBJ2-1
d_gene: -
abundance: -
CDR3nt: TGTGCCAGCTCCAGGTCGAGCTCCTACAATGAGCAGTTCTTC
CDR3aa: CASSRSSSYNEQFF

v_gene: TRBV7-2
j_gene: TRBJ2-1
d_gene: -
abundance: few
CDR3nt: TGTGCCAGCAGCGAGGACAGTTCTTCGGAGCAGTTCTTC
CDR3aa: CASSEDSSSEQFF